This T cell receptor beta chain was profiled in a study of shared T cell receptors in the human thymus. Only in-frame clones appear in the TCRdb table, and some are missing; sequencing was by immunoSEQ multiplex PCR. The sample lists some 640,000 clones, more than 75% seen once, with 0.009% to 0.0095% in the top ten. There are 19 residues in the CDR3. This clone was counted a few times. This sample was shared with a second study, whose subject was human thymus T cells. As that report states: Those donating were healthy Finnish infants in corrective surgery for congenital heart defects. Thymus pieces cut out during corrective heart surgery were the tissue that was used. Apparent skewing of V and J gene usage characterized both thymic and blood repertoires. Thymic repertoires of unrelated individuals were reported in related research to overlap highly.

V gene TRBV21-1 combines with J gene TRBJ1-4; the D call in the table, TRBD1, was not verified against the DNA. TRBV21-1 is given as a pseudogene. This TCR was sampled from a boy under two years old with a congenital heart defect. The specimen was thymocytes. CDR3 amino acids: CASSHDTGPFEATNEKLFF. For the CDR3, the DNA is TGTGCCAGCAGCCACGACACAGGGCCATTTGAAGCAACTAATGAAAAACTGTTTTTT.